One and the same sample provided the 10 T cell receptor beta chains below, sequenced in a study of cytomegalovirus exposure and HLA in healthy donors. The PCR employed 60 Vbeta primers together with 13 Jbeta primers. Here immunoSEQ multiplex PCR was the method, and the copy in TCRdb shows in-frame clones only, minus some. Among 100,000 to 120,000 clones, around 80% were seen once, and the ten largest hold 6.1%. What was sequenced was PBMCs. The receptors shown here come from a man younger than 35 in good health and CMV-seronegative.

The rearrangement uses TRBV7-9 and TRBJ2-1; D is possibly TRBD2 (6 bases). The ends were cut back, 1 base at V and 3 bases at J, with 10 bases in the middle. The CDR3 totals 15 residues. Germline CDR1 is SEHNR and CDR2 is FQNEAQ (reference sequence). The DNA for the CDR3 is TGTGCCAGCAGCTTAGAAGAGACTAGCTACAATGAGCAGTTCTTC. As protein: CASSLEETSYNEQFF.

This chain links TRBV4-3 with TRBJ2-7; a weak D match, TRBD1 (7 bases). The CDR3 spans 14 residues. V lost 0 bases and J 6 bases, leaving 12 bases between the germline ends. Germline CDR1 is LGHNA and CDR2 is YSLEER. As DNA, the CDR3 is TGCGCCAGCAGCCAAGACTCCCAGGGGGGCGAGCAGTACTTC. Translating gives CASSQDSQGGEQYF.

This chain links TRBV6-4 with TRBJ2-1, with 10 bases that match TRBD2. Germline loops: CDR1 MRHNA, CDR2 SNTAGT. The CDR3 length is 16 residues. V shed 2 bases, J shed 8 bases, and the junction held 9 bases outside the gene matches. The CDR3 DNA reads as TGTGCCAGCAGTGACCAATCTAGCGGGAGTCGGGATGAGCAGTTCTTC. This sequence encodes CASSDQSSGSRDEQFF.

V is TRBV9 and J is TRBJ1-3; the match to TRBD1 covers 8 bases. With 2 bases clipped from V and 2 bases from J, the junction kept 9 bases outside the gene matches. Germline assignment: CDR1 SGDLS and CDR2 YYNGEE. The length of the CDR3 is 17 residues. The CDR3 DNA reads as TGTGCCAGCAGCGTGATCCCTACACAGGGGGCTGGAAACACCATATATTTT. Translation gives CASSVIPTQGAGNTIYF.

This clone was recorded only once. This chain connects TRBV2 to TRBJ1-5; no clear D gene. Between the trimmed V and J ends, which lost 1 base and 0 bases, there was a span of 13 bases. CDR3 size: 17 residues. The V gene's germline CDR1 is SNHLY and CDR2 FYNNEI. The CDR3: CASSEGSSDNSNQPQHF. The CDR3, as DNA: TGTGCCAGCAGTGAAGGAAGCTCCGATAATAGCAATCAGCCCCAGCATTTT.

The chain joins TRBV28 to TRBJ2-1; maybe TRBD1 (5 bases). The germline V and J ends were trimmed by 2 bases and 1 base, with 9 bases remaining between them. In germline, CDR1 is MDHEN, CDR2 SYDVKM. The length of the CDR3 is 15 residues. CDR3 sequence reads: CASSLPQGSYNEQFF. The CDR3 DNA reads as TGTGCCAGCAGTTTACCGCAGGGATCCTACAATGAGCAGTTCTTC. The whole variable domain, filled in from reference TRBV28 and TRBJ2-1, reads DVKVTQSSRYLVKRTGEKVFLECVQDMDHENMFWYRQDPGLGLRLIYFSYDVKMKEKGDIPEGYSVSREKKERFSLILESASTNQTSMYLCASSLPQGSYNEQFFGPGTRLTVL.

V usage is TRBV6-5 and J usage is TRBJ2-1; the match to TRBD2 covers 14 bases. There are 16 residues in the CDR3. The trim removed 4 bases at V and 8 bases at J, leaving 7 bases unmatched. Germline CDR1 and CDR2: MNHEY and SVGAGI. The CDR3 reads CASSWGTSGSLDEQFF. The CDR3 DNA reads TGTGCCAGCAGTTGGGGGACTAGCGGGAGCCTGGATGAGCAGTTCTTC.

This clone was detected only a few times. The V and J genes are TRBV6-1 and TRBJ2-7, with D maybe TRBD1 (5 bases). The CDR3 consists of 14 residues. V was clipped by 7 bases and J by 0 bases, with 13 bases between them. Germline CDR1 reads MNHNS; CDR2 reads SASEGT. CDR3 sequence reads: CASKGRISSYEQYF. Written as DNA, the CDR3 is TGTGCCAGCAAGGGGCGGATTAGCTCCTACGAGCAGTACTTC.

The J gene is TRBJ2-1, the V gene TRBV7-8, with 7 bases lining up with TRBD2. The CDR3 covers 15 residues. Germline-derived CDR1 and CDR2 are SGHVS and FQNEAQ. J lost 2 bases, V lost 0 bases, and 1 base had no gene match. CDR3 in amino acids: CASSLAGGPYNEQFF. CDR3 sequence (DNA): TGTGCCAGCAGCTTAGCGGGAGGGCCCTACAATGAGCAGTTCTTC. The full variable domain, rest sourced from reference TRBV7-8 and TRBJ2-1, is GAGVSQSPRYKVAKRGQDVALRCDPISGHVSLFWYQQALGQGPEFLTYFQNEAQLDKSGLPSDRFFAERPEGSVSTLKIQRTQQEDSAVYLCASSLAGGPYNEQFFGPGTRLTVL.

The chain recombines TRBV12-5 with TRBJ2-1; 9 bases align to TRBD2. This CDR3 spans 20 amino acids. J gave up 4 bases and V 0 bases, and 16 bases lay outside the gene matches. Germline CDR1 LGHNT, CDR2 FRNRAP. The CDR3 here is CASGLVSSGTSLSRYNEQFF. DNA for the CDR3: TGTGCTAGTGGTTTGGTATCTAGCGGGACCAGCTTGAGCCGATACAATGAGCAGTTCTTC.